What follows are 25 T cell receptor beta chains derived from one specimen sequenced in a study of CD8 T cells in Susac syndrome. An amount of RNA that ranged from roughly 0.5 to 1 ug was reverse transcribed with random hexamers. Each CDR3 protein is one row after TCRdb ran MiXCR on the immunoSEQ multiplex PCR reads. The table has over 350,000 distinct CDR3 sequences, approximately 85% seen once. Sequencing was performed on CD8+ T cells from PBMCs. The receptors were gathered from a human donor with multiple sclerosis.

The genes are TRBV18 and TRBJ2-7; D not resolved. CDR1 is KGHSH, CDR2 LQKENI, per germline. The CDR3 spans 14 residues. V was trimmed by 3 bases and J by 2 bases, leaving 11 bases between them. CDR3 loop: CASSPRLGTYEQYF. CDR3 nucleotide sequence: TGTGCCAGCTCACCCCGACTGGGGACCTACGAGCAGTACTTC.

The J gene is TRBJ1-1, the V gene TRBV7-9, with D uncertain. Germline V lookup: CDR1 SEHNR, CDR2 FQNEAQ (reference sequence). The CDR3 has 11 residues. V lost 3 bases and J 6 bases, leaving 5 bases between the germline ends. The CDR3 coding sequence is TGTGCCAGCAGCTTCGACCCTGAAGCTTTCTTT. Encoded protein: CASSFDPEAFF.

This chain connects TRBV2 to TRBJ2-7; 7 nucleotides agree with TRBD1. With V trimmed by 6 bases and J by 3 bases, 8 bases remained unmatched. CDR1 is SNHLY and CDR2 is FYNNEI in the germline V gene. CDR3 length: 14 amino acids. The CDR3 DNA reads TGTGCCAGCAGCGGATGTCACAGGGGCTACGAGCAGTACTTC. Its translation: CASSGCHRGYEQYF.

This clonotype turned up a few times. V is TRBV27 and J is TRBJ2-7; D is perhaps TRBD2 (7 bases). CDR3 length: 15 amino acids. V gave up 2 bases and J gave up 1 base, with 12 bases separating them. The germline V gene has CDR1 MNHEY and CDR2 SMNVEV (reference sequence). The CDR3 DNA reads as TGTGCCAGCAGTTTAGCCGGGGGGCTTTCCTACGAGCAGTACTTC. The encoded protein is CASSLAGGLSYEQYF.

The J gene is TRBJ2-7, the V gene TRBV11-2; D may be TRBD2 (5 bases). Trimming took 5 bases from V and 2 from J, leaving 10 bases between them. The CDR3 is made up of 13 amino acids. The germline V gene has CDR1 SGHAT and CDR2 FQNNGV. CDR3 in DNA: TGTGCCAGCAGCCGGGAATGGCCCTACGAGCAGTACTTC. Translation: CASSREWPYEQYF.

The V and J genes are TRBV12-3 or TRBV12-4 and TRBJ1-2, with D unresolved. Trimming removed 6 bases from V and 8 bases from J, with 16 bases in between. CDR3 length: 13 residues. The CDR3 sequence is CASSPGPPGGYTF. In DNA, the CDR3 is TGTGCCAGCAGCCCCGGGCCCCCGGGGGGCTACACCTTC.

The V gene is TRBV7-6, the J gene TRBJ1-1, with D possibly TRBD1 on 6 matching bases. There are 15 residues in the CDR3. Germline-derived CDR1 and CDR2 are SGHVS and FNYEAQ. Trimming left V 4 bases short and J 1 base short, with 13 bases between. The CDR3 spells CASSSYTGTNTEAFF. In nucleotides, the CDR3 is TGTGCCAGCAGCTCGTACACAGGGACGAACACTGAAGCTTTCTTT.

The rearrangement links TRBV6-6 to TRBJ1-1; maybe TRBD1 (5 bases). Germline CDR1 is MNHNY and CDR2 is SVGAGI (reference sequence). Trimming shortened V by 6 bases and J by 6 bases, and 14 bases separated the two germline ends. The CDR3 runs to 13 residues. The CDR3 spells CASSPPRGAEAFF. CDR3 DNA: TGTGCCAGCAGCCCCCCTCGAGGGGCTGAAGCTTTCTTT.

The chain joins TRBV12-3 or TRBV12-4 to TRBJ2-5, with 8 bases lining up with TRBD2. The V and J ends lost 3 bases and 5 bases, in that order; junction bases with no gene match: 8. The CDR3 covers 15 residues. DNA of the CDR3: TGTGCCAGCAGTTTCATAGCGGGAAAATGGGAGACCCAGTACTTC. Residues: CASSFIAGKWETQYF.

This clonotype was recorded a few times. This chain joins TRBV7-4 and TRBJ2-2, with D uncertain. The germline CDR1 and CDR2 sequences are SGHVT and SQSDAQ. The CDR3 consists of 13 residues. V dropped 5 bases and J dropped 6 bases, with 10 bases sitting between them. This CDR3 reads CASSPHGPGELFF. CDR3 DNA sequence: TGTGCCAGCAGCCCCCATGGACCCGGGGAGCTGTTTTTT.

This sequence joins TRBV5-1 and TRBJ1-4; a possible D gene is TRBD1 (6 bases). Germline CDR1 reads SGHRS; CDR2 reads YFSETQ. The CDR3 consists of 18 residues. The V gene lost 0 bases and the J gene lost 6 bases, with 21 bases spanning the gap. The CDR3 DNA is TGCGCCAGCAGCTTGGTCCTTTCGACGGACAGCTCATATGAAAAACTGTTTTTT. Amino acid sequence: CASSLVLSTDSSYEKLFF. Drawing the rest from reference TRBV5-1 and TRBJ1-4, the complete variable domain is KAGVTQTPRYLIKTRGQQVTLSCSPISGHRSVSWYQQTPGQGLQFLFEYFSETQRNKGNFPGRFSGRQFSNSRSEMNVSTLELGDSALYLCASSLVLSTDSSYEKLFFGSGTQLSVL.

This chain joins TRBV2 and TRBJ1-3; 7 bases map to TRBD1. The ends lost 11 bases at V and 8 bases at J; junction bases unmatched: 12. Germline lookup yields CDR1 SNHLY and CDR2 FYNNEI. The CDR3 extends over 13 amino acids. CDR3 bases: TGTGCCCGACGATCACAGGGGAGTGACACCATATATTTT. Residues: CARRSQGSDTIYF.

The rearrangement links TRBV4-1 to TRBJ2-1; either TRBD1 or TRBD2 may supply D (7 bases each). Germline V gives CDR1 MGHRA, CDR2 YSYEKL. This CDR3 is 17 amino acids long. V was cut by 1 base and J by 8 bases, with 21 bases left in between. The CDR3 DNA sequence: TGCGCCAGCAGCCAAGCGGCAGGGGGTAGTGGGGGGGATGAGCAGTTCTTC. Its translation: CASSQAAGGSGGDEQFF.

This chain connects TRBV19 to TRBJ2-1, with 10 bases aligning to TRBD2. The CDR3 runs to 15 residues. V was clipped by 7 bases and J by 4 bases; unmatched bases: 7. The germline gives CDR1 LNHDA, CDR2 SQIVND (reference sequence). CDR3 loop: CASKPVAGGYNEQFF. The CDR3 bases are TGTGCCAGTAAACCCGTAGCGGGGGGATACAATGAGCAGTTCTTC.

The V gene is TRBV2, the J gene TRBJ1-1; D uncertain. This CDR3 is 13 amino acids long. Between the trimmed V and J ends, which lost 3 bases and 5 bases, there was a span of 10 bases. Germline V lookup: CDR1 SNHLY, CDR2 FYNNEI. CDR3 residues: CASSEPGETEAFF. The CDR3 DNA follows: TGTGCCAGCAGTGAGCCTGGGGAGACTGAAGCTTTCTTT.

The chain couples TRBV10-3 to TRBJ2-7; the D is unclear. Germline loops: CDR1 ENHRY, CDR2 SYGVKD. The CDR3 has 13 residues. Trimming removed 2 bases at V and 2 bases at J, with 7 bases between. The CDR3 here is CAISEGMAYEQYF. The CDR3 nucleotides are TGTGCCATCAGTGAGGGGATGGCCTACGAGCAGTACTTC.

This clonotype has only a few counts. The rearrangement uses TRBV3-1 and TRBJ2-7; D possibly uses TRBD1 or TRBD2 (6 bases each). CDR3 length equals 12 residues. Per germline, CDR1 LGHDT and CDR2 YNNKEL (reference sequence). Trimming shortened V by 4 bases and J by 6 bases, and 10 bases separated the two germline ends. The DNA of the CDR3 is TGTGCCAGCAGCCCTAAGGGGGGCGAGCAGTACTTC. This gives the protein CASSPKGGEQYF.

The gene calls are TRBV2 and TRBJ2-3; no definite D call. Germline assignment: CDR1 SNHLY and CDR2 FYNNEI. The CDR3 runs to 12 residues. Trimming removed 4 bases at V and 5 bases at J, with 7 bases between. The CDR3 DNA sequence: TGTGCCAGCAGTGTGTCGATAGATACGCAGTATTTT. Its translation: CASSVSIDTQYF. The whole variable domain, remainder taken from reference TRBV2 and TRBJ2-3, is EPEVTQTPSHQVTQMGQEVILRCVPISNHLYFYWYRQILGQKVEFLVSFYNNEISEKSEIFDDQFSVERPDGSNFTLKIRSTKLEDSAMYFCASSVSIDTQYFGPGTRLTVL.

The rearrangement joins TRBV7-2 to TRBJ2-1; D perhaps matches TRBD1 (5 bases). This CDR3 spans 18 amino acids. The germline V and J ends were trimmed by 3 bases and 0 bases, with 18 bases remaining between them. Per the germline V gene, CDR1 is SGHTA and CDR2 is FQGNSA. The CDR3 protein is CASSFGRGPTISYNEQFF. The CDR3, as DNA: TGTGCCAGCAGCTTTGGAAGGGGCCCTACTATCTCCTACAATGAGCAGTTCTTC.

The count of this clonotype is one. The chain uses TRBV29-1 and TRBJ2-3; D could derive from TRBD1 or TRBD2 (5 bases each). V lost 0 bases to trimming and J lost 5 bases, with 21 bases between them. CDR3 length equals 17 residues. Germline CDR1 SQVTM, CDR2 ANQGSEA. The CDR3 region is CSVEDLVSGGMGDTQYF. The CDR3 nucleotides read TGCAGCGTTGAAGATTTGGTCAGTGGGGGAATGGGAGATACGCAGTATTTT.

This clonotype was picked up one time. This chain connects TRBV5-1 to TRBJ1-2; D possibly corresponds to TRBD1 (5 bases). With 1 base removed from V and 3 bases from J, the gap between germline ends came to 13 bases. In germline, CDR1 is SGHRS, CDR2 YFSETQ. This CDR3 region has 15 residues. CDR3 amino acids: CASSLLWDRDYGYTF. CDR3 coding DNA: TGCGCCAGCAGCTTGTTATGGGACCGGGACTATGGCTACACCTTC.

The chain carries TRBV5-1 and TRBJ1-1, with D perhaps TRBD1 (5 bases). The CDR3 covers 13 residues. Germline V gives CDR1 SGHRS, CDR2 YFSETQ. Trimming removed 4 bases from V and 5 bases from J, with 12 bases in between. CDR3 coding DNA: TGCGCCAGCAGCCCGCAGGGTATGACTGAAGCTTTCTTT. As protein: CASSPQGMTEAFF.

The rearrangement joins TRBV7-9 to TRBJ2-5; no clear D gene. CDR3 length equals 14 residues. Looked up from germline, CDR1 is SEHNR and CDR2 is FQNEAQ (reference sequence). The ends were cut back, 5 bases at V and 7 bases at J, with 17 bases in the middle. The CDR3 spells CASSGFFVVGTQYF. The DNA of the CDR3 is TGTGCCAGCAGCGGCTTCTTCGTCGTGGGGACCCAGTACTTC.

Here the CDR3 DNA reads TGCGCCAGCAGCCAAGTTACGGCTCACAATCAGCCCCAGCATTTT. Encoded protein: CASSQVTAHNQPQHF. The chain has TRBV4-1 and TRBJ1-5; no definite D call. The CDR3 totals 15 residues. Germline V gives CDR1 MGHRA, CDR2 YSYEKL. V was shortened by 1 base and J by 3 bases, with 10 bases between the two germline ends.

This clonotype was detected only once. The genes are TRBV10-3 and TRBJ1-3; the D is unclear. The V gene's germline CDR1 is ENHRY and CDR2 SYGVKD. The V gene lost 3 bases and the J gene lost 0 bases, with 15 bases spanning the gap. This CDR3 contains 17 residues. In DNA, the CDR3 is TGTGCCATCAGTGACCGAAAGGAGTGGGCCTCTGGAAACACCATATATTTT. Amino acids: CAISDRKEWASGNTIYF.